The sample holds one count of the clone carrying this T cell receptor beta chain. Produced via immunoSEQ multiplex PCR; TCRdb's table is partial and in-frame only. The table shows under 20,000 clones, with approximately 82% occurring only once. This entry belongs to a study of control samples from healthy donors and cancer patients. The J segment lost 3 bases and the V segment lost 4 bases, leaving 2 bases of the junction unmatched. The CDR3 has 14 residues. Per the germline V gene, CDR1 is LNHDA and CDR2 is SQIVND (reference sequence). This chain uses TRBV19 with TRBJ2-1, with 8 bases fitting TRBD2. The origin of this receptor is a man older than 75 with head and neck cancer. Sequencing was carried out using PBMCs. CDR3 sequence: CASSNLAGYNEQFF. In DNA form, the CDR3 reads TGTGCCAGTAGTAACCTAGCGGGCTACAATGAGCAGTTCTTC.